These T cell receptor beta chains were read from a single sample in a study of molecular identifiers for immune sequencing clone quantification. TCRdb re-called the PCR reads through MiXCR, storing one row per CDR3 protein. In the table there are more than 85,000 distinct CDR3 sequences, 30% to 45% of which are singletons. The sample comprised naive CD8+ T cells from blood, with Jurkat cell RNA spiked in. The receptors here all came from a human donor in good health. Some libraries in this study had Jurkat cell RNA spiked in. Each CDR3 is given without its conserved first and last residue. The order of the fields is J gene, V gene, CDR3 protein.

>TRBJ1-6|TRBV29-1
SVALPGGAKLNYPHH
>TRBJ1-4|TRBV20-1
RARDLTTKEKLF
>TRBJ2-5|TRBV15
ATSRVLAGSQETQY
>TRBJ2-7|TRBV9
ASSTSGSSYEQY
>TRBJ1-1|TRBV13
ASRPQGNTEAS
>TRBJ2-3|TRBV7-3
ASSLGLAGLGNTQY
>TRBJ1-1|TRBV4-1
ASSQDLGVTEAF
>TRBJ2-1|TRBV9
ASSVGGLVSYNEQF
>TRBJ1-5|TRBV6-2/TRBV6-3
ASNDRGEQPQH
>TRBJ2-1|TRBV27
ASSQGGGAEQF
>TRBJ1-2|TRBV4-3
AGSRYGLEFNYGYT
>TRBJ1-1|TRBV7-6
ASSSRDSYTEAF
>TRBJ1-1|TRBV28
ASSLVRGSTEAF
>TRBJ2-3|TRBV29-1
SLLTGESDTRD
>TRBJ2-7|TRBV4-3
ASSQGTGGSYEQY
>TRBJ2-3|TRBV28
AGSLYSRDITDTQY
>TRBJ1-2|TRBV5-6
ASIYPSGRLLNYGYT
>TRBJ2-1|TRBV9
ASNVVGSGNEQF
>TRBJ1-1|TRBV27
ASSMTTDGIPEAF
>TRBJ1-3|TRBV7-6
ASSPGGASGNTIY
>TRBJ1-4|TRBV28
ASSFWGTNEKLF
>TRBJ2-7|TRBV9
ASSVGIGTDMGYEQY
>TRBJ1-5|TRBV12-3/TRBV12-4
ASSNWGGNQPQH
>TRBJ2-7|TRBV29-1
SAWDREDYEQY
>TRBJ2-7|TRBV4-3
ASSARQPGSYEQY
>TRBJ2-2|TRBV10-3
AISESASGTFGELF